This T cell receptor (beta chain) was identified in a study of neurological immune-mediated disorders. In its sample, this clonotype was seen many times. The cDNA was synthesized by 5'RACE incorporating 10-nucleotide random UMIs. TCRdb analysed the 5' RACE reads with MiXCR anew, one entry per CDR3 protein. The sample has under 50,000 distinct CDR3 sequences; under 14% are singletons. V lost 7 bases and J lost 7; bases outside the gene matches: 8. The CDR3 sequence is 14 residues long. Germline V CDR1 and CDR2: MNHEY, SVGAGI. The TCR comes from a woman in her thirties with HTLV-1-associated myelopathy (HAM/TSP). The gene calls are TRBV6-5 and TRBJ2-1; 9 bases match TRBD2. The sample consisted of CD4+ T cells from blood. In nucleotides, the CDR3 is TGTGCCAGCAATCGCGGGGGGGCTGGTAATGAGCAGTTCTTC. Protein sequence: CASNRGGAGNEQFF.